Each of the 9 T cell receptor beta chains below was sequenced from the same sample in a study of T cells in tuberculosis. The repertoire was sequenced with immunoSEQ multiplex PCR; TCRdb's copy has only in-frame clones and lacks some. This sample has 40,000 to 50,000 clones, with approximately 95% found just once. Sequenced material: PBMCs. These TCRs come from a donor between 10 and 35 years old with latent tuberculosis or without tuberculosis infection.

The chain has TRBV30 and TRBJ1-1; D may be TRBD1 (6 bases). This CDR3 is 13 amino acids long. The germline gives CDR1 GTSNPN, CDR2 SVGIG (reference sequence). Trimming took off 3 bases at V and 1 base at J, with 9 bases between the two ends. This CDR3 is CAWRGHRNTEAFF. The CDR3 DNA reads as TGTGCCTGGAGGGGACACAGGAACACTGAAGCTTTCTTT.

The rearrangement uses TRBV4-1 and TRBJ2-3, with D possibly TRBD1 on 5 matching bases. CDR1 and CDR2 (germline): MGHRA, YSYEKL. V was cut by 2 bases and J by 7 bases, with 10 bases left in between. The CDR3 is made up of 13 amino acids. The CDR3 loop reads CASSQNSGNTQYF. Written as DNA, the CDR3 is TGCGCCAGCAGCCAAAACTCAGGGAATACGCAGTATTTT.

This chain's CDR3 is CASTYRGQRTEAFF. CDR3 DNA sequence: TGTGCCAGCACCTACAGGGGGCAAAGGACTGAAGCTTTCTTT. The rearrangement joins TRBV6-1 to TRBJ1-1, with 9 nucleotides matching TRBD1. The V segment lost 7 bases and the J segment 5 bases; nucleotides outside the gene matches: 8. CDR1 is MNHNS, CDR2 SASEGT, per germline. The CDR3 covers 14 residues.

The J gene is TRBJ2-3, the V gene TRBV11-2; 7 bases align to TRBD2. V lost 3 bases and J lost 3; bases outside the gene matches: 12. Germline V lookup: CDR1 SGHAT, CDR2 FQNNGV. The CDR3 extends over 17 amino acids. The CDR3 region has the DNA TGTGCCAGCAGCTTTAGCGGGTGGGTTTTAGGGACAGATACGCAGTATTTT. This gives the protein CASSFSGWVLGTDTQYF.

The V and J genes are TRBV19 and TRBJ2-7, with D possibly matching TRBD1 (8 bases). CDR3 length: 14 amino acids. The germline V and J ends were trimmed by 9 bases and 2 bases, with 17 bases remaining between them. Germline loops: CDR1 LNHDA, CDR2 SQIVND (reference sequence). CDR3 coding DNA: TGTGCCAGCACTCAGGGGGCGGGGGCCTACGAGCAGTACTTC. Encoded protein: CASTQGAGAYEQYF.

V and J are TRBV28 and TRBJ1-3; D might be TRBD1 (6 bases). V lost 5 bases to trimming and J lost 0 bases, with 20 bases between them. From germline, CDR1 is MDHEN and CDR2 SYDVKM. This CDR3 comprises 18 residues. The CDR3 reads CASSQGSDHRDSGNTIYF. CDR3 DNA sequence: TGTGCCAGCAGTCAAGGATCAGACCACAGGGACTCTGGAAACACCATATATTTT.

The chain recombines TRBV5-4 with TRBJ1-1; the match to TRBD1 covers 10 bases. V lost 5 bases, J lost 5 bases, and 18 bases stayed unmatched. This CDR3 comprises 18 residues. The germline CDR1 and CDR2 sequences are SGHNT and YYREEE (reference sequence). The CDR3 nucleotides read TGTGCCAGCAGTCCAGGGACAGGGGTAGGGTTGCGTCGGACTGAAGCTTTCTTT. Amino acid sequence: CASSPGTGVGLRRTEAFF.

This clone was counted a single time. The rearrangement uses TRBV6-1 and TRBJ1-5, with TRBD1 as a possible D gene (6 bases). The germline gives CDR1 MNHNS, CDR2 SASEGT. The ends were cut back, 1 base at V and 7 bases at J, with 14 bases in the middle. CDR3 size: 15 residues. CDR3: CASSEGVGGNQPQHF. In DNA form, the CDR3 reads TGTGCCAGCAGTGAAGGGGTAGGGGGTAACCAGCCCCAGCATTTT.

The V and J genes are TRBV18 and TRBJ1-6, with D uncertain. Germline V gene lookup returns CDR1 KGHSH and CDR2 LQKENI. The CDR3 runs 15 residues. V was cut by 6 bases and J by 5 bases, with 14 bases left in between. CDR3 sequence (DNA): TGTGCCAGCTCTACCTGGGCCGCAGATAATTCACCCCTCCACTTT. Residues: CASSTWAADNSPLHF.